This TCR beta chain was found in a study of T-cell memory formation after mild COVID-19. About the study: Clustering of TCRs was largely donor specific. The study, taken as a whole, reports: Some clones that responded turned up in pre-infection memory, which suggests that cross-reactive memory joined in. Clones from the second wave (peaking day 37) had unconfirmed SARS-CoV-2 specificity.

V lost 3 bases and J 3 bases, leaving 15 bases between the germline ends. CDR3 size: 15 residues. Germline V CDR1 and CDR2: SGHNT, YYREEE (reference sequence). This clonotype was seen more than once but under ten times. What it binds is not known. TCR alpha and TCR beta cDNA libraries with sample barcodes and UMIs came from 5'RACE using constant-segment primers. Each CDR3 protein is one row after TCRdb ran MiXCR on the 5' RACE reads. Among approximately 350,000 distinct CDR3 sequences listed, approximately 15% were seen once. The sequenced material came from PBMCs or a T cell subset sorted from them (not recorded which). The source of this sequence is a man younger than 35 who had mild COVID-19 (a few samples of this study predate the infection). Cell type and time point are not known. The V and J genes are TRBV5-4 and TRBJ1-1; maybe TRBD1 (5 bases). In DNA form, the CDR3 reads TGTGCCAGCAGCTCAGATGGAAGGGGCGACACTGAAGCTTTCTTT. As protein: CASSSDGRGDTEAFF. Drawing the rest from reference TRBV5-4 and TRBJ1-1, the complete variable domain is ETGVTQSPTHLIKTRGQQVTLRCSSQSGHNTVSWYQQALGQGPQFIFQYYREEENGRGNFPPRFSGLQFPNYSSELNVNALELDDSALYLCASSSDGRGDTEAFFGQGTRLTVV.